This T cell receptor (beta chain) is drawn from a study of CD8 T cells in Susac syndrome. The V and J ends lost 0 bases and 3 bases respectively, with 12 bases between them. This CDR3 spans 14 amino acids. Germline CDR1 is GTSNPN and CDR2 is SVGIG (reference sequence). The RNA, roughly 0.5 to 1 ug, was put through reverse transcription using random hexamers. One entry per CDR3 protein, called by TCRdb with MiXCR from the immunoSEQ multiplex PCR reads. The sample lists roughly 200,000 distinct CDR3 sequences; about 95% were seen once. The chain is built from TRBV30 and TRBJ2-7, with a possible D match to TRBD1 (6 bases). The receptor comes from a human donor in good health. Sequencing was performed on CD4+ T cells from PBMCs. CDR3 region: CAWSVGTTGYEQYF. CDR3 in DNA: TGTGCCTGGAGTGTAGGGACGACAGGCTACGAGCAGTACTTC.